The present TCR beta chain was sequenced within a study of T cell responses to AZD1222 COVID-19 vaccine. Findings of the study overall: There were mostly white British donors and more females than males, and clonal diversity was possibly underestimated.

Turning to this clone: As yet, its antigen is unknown.

The repertoire was sequenced with immunoSEQ multiplex PCR; TCRdb's copy has only in-frame clones and lacks some. The repertoire holds 150,000 or so clones, with more than 75% as singletons. CDR1 MNHEY and CDR2 SMNVEV come from the germline V gene (reference sequence). V lost 5 bases to trimming and J lost 0 bases, with 11 bases between them. CDR3 size: 15 residues. Sequences were derived from peripheral blood, sampled on day 0 of AZD1222 vaccination. The chain joins TRBV27 to TRBJ1-3; unclear D gene. This clonotype was obtained from an adult in good health. Here the CDR3 DNA reads TGTGCCAGCAGTATCCCCCGAATCTCTGGAAACACCATATATTTT. Encoded protein: CASSIPRISGNTIYF.